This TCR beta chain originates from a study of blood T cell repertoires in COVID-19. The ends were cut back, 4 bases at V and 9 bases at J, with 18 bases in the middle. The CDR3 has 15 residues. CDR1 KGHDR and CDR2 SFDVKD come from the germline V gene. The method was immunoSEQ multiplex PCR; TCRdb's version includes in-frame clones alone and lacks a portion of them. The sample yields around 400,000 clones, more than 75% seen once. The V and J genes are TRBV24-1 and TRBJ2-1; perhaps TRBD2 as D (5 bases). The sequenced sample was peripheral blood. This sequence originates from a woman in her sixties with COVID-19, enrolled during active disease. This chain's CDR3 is CATSDDSLGAGEQFF. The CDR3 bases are TGTGCCACCAGTGACGACTCGTTGGGTGCGGGTGAGCAGTTCTTC.